This T cell receptor beta chain was documented in a study of CD8+ T cells in alopecia areata. Study information: Scoring of severity for treated patients was based on percentage of affected scalp area.

Whole-study results and caveats: Among the 100 top clones, expanded CD8+ clones, like scalp clonality, were significantly decreased by tofacitinib.

The CDR3 loop spans 14 amino acids. Trimming took off 5 bases at V and 5 bases at J, with 15 bases between the two ends. Germline CDR1 is SGHTA and CDR2 is FQGNSA. Isolated RNA was reverse transcribed into cDNA used as the sequencing template. Assay: immunoSEQ multiplex PCR; the TCRdb copy retains only in-frame clones and omits some. In the table there are fewer than 250,000 clones, around three fifths of which are singletons. Treatment specified: oral pan-JAK inhibitor, 5-10 mg twice daily. Sorting of CD4+ and CD8+ T cells was performed on PBMCs. With respect to this clone: Its target is unknown.

The source material was CD4+ T cells sorted from blood, sampled at week 24, from a patient treated with tofacitinib. The receptor comes from a human donor with alopecia areata. The chain links TRBV7-2 to TRBJ2-5; a possible D gene is TRBD1 (8 bases). The CDR3 nucleotides read TGTGCCAGCAGCCCCGGACAGGGAGGGGAGACCCAGTACTTC. Protein sequence: CASSPGQGGETQYF. The full variable domain, in which reference TRBV7-2 and TRBJ2-5 provide the parts outside the CDR3, is GAGVSQSPSNKVTEKGKDVELRCDPISGHTALYWYRQSLGQGLEFLIYFQGNSAPDKSGLPSDRFSAERTGGSVSTLTIQRTQQEDSAVYLCASSPGQGGETQYFGPGTRLLVL.